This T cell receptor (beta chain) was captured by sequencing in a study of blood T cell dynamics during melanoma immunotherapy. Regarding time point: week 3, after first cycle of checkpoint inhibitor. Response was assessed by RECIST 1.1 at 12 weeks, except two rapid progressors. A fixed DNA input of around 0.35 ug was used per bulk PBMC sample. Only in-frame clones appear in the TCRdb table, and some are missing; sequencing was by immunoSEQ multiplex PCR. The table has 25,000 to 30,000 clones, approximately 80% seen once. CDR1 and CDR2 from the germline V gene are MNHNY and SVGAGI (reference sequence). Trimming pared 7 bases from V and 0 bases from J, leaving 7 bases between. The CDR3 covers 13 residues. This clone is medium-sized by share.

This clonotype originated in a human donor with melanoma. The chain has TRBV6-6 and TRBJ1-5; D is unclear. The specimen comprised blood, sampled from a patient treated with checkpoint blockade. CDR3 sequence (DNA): TGTGCCAGCACCGTTCATAGCAATCAGCCCCAGCATTTT. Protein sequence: CASTVHSNQPQHF.